This paragraph covers one TCR beta chain sequence. Its antigen is still unknown. Assay used: immunoSEQ multiplex PCR; TCRdb lists only in-frame clones, some missing. The sample lists around 80,000 clones, 89% occurring once. The CDR3 extends over 16 amino acids. Germline CDR1 is SEHNR and CDR2 is FQNEAQ (reference sequence). V lost 1 base, J lost 6 bases, and 7 bases stayed unmatched. The sample originates from a study of OX40 agonist ivuxolimab in advanced cancers. Across the study: Patients received ivuxolimab, an agonistic anti-OX40 (CD134) antibody. Participants, roughly 80% male, averaged around 64 years of age, ranging from about 23 to 90.

General study findings and limits: Normalized T-cell clonal expansion was also low in some nonresponders.

Exclusion applied to patients with autoimmune disease history or systemic immunosuppression. The chain carries TRBV7-9 and TRBJ1-2; 11 nucleotides match TRBD1. Sequenced material: CD4+ or CD8+ T cells sorted from blood, taken in a trial of the OX40 agonist ivuxolimab. This sequence was found in an adult with an advanced solid tumor such as melanoma, head and neck, liver or kidney cancer. This CDR3 reads CASSLGAGTGGDGYTF. Written as DNA, the CDR3 is TGTGCCAGCAGCTTAGGGGCCGGGACAGGGGGTGATGGCTACACCTTC. Based on the CDR3 plus reference TRBV7-9 and TRBJ1-2, the full variable domain is DTGVSQNPRHKITKRGQNVTFRCDPISEHNRLYWYRQTLGQGPEFLTYFQNEAQLEKSRLLSDRFSAERPKGSFSTLEIQRTEQGDSAMYLCASSLGAGTGGDGYTFGSGTRLTVV.